The 19 T cell receptor beta chains below come from one sample, sequenced in a study of cytomegalovirus exposure and HLA in healthy donors. Both 60 Vbeta primers and 13 Jbeta primers went into the PCR. Generated by immunoSEQ multiplex PCR, the TCRdb table keeps only in-frame clones and is missing some. Here the sample spans roughly 200,000 clones, around 78% being singletons. Sequencing was carried out using PBMCs. All receptors derive from a man aged 30 to 39 in good health and CMV-seronegative.

The V call is TRBV27, the J call TRBJ1-3; D is possibly TRBD1 (6 bases). Trimming took 5 bases from V and 0 from J, leaving 11 bases between them. Germline CDR1 is MNHEY and CDR2 is SMNVEV (reference sequence). CDR3 length: 15 amino acids. In DNA form, the CDR3 reads TGTGCCAGCAGTCCTGTGGACAGCTCTGGAAACACCATATATTTT. Translation gives CASSPVDSSGNTIYF.

This chain connects TRBV5-1 to TRBJ2-2, with 9 bases fitting TRBD1. V lost 4 bases to trimming and J lost 4 bases; unmatched junction nucleotides: 8. The CDR3 covers 16 residues. CDR1 and CDR2 from the germline V gene are SGHRS and YFSETQ. In DNA form, the CDR3 reads TGCGCCAGCAGCCCTCCGGGGACAGGGTCCACCGGGGAGCTGTTTTTT. This sequence encodes CASSPPGTGSTGELFF.

The genes are TRBV25-1 and TRBJ2-1, with 8 bases identical to TRBD2. Germline lookup yields CDR1 MGHDK and CDR2 SYGVNS. Trimming at V came to 2 bases and at J to 6 bases, leaving 6 bases not matched to a gene. The CDR3 consists of 15 residues. CDR3 sequence: CASSELTGTSNEQFF. The CDR3 DNA reads TGTGCCAGCAGTGAACTTACCGGGACTAGCAATGAGCAGTTCTTC. Full variable domain (rest looked up from reference TRBV25-1 and TRBJ2-1): EADIYQTPRYLVIGTGKKITLECSQTMGHDKMYWYQQDPGMELHLIHYSYGVNSTEKGDLSSESTVSRIRTEHFPLTLESARPSHTSQYLCASSELTGTSNEQFFGPGTRLTVL.

V gene TRBV9 combines with J gene TRBJ1-5, with D unclear. V was clipped by 4 bases and J by 2 bases, with 7 bases between them. The length of the CDR3 is 13 residues. Germline CDR1 reads SGDLS; CDR2 reads YYNGEE. The DNA for the CDR3 is TGTGCCAGCAGCCCCAGCGGCAATCAGCCCCAGCATTTT. This gives the protein CASSPSGNQPQHF.

In its sample, this clone was seen a few times. The chain combines TRBV28 with TRBJ1-1; D remains ambiguous. The CDR3 has 13 amino acids. CDR1 and CDR2 from the germline V gene are MDHEN and SYDVKM. V was clipped by 6 bases and J by 1 base, with 9 bases between them. CDR3 sequence reads: CASSWGENTEAFF. CDR3 DNA: TGTGCCAGCAGCTGGGGAGAGAACACTGAAGCTTTCTTT.

The sample holds one count of this clone. The chain is built from TRBV5-8 and TRBJ2-7, with TRBD2 matching 8 bases. The CDR3 covers 14 residues. With V trimmed by 3 bases and J by 5 bases, 7 bases remained unmatched. Germline V gene lookup returns CDR1 SGHTS and CDR2 YDEGEE. CDR3 sequence: CASSSDSGGNEQYF. CDR3 nucleotide sequence: TGTGCCAGCAGCTCGGACTCGGGAGGGAACGAGCAGTACTTC.

This clone was found once. J is TRBJ2-3 and V is TRBV5-4; D gene uncertain. The V gene lost 0 bases and the J gene lost 0 bases, with 5 bases spanning the gap. The CDR3 contains 14 residues. The germline V gene encodes CDR1 SGHNT and CDR2 YYREEE (reference sequence). The CDR3 reads CASSLGDSTDTQYF. The CDR3 DNA reads TGTGCCAGCAGCTTGGGAGATAGCACAGATACGCAGTATTTT.

V is TRBV19 and J is TRBJ1-5; D unclear. The CDR3 is made up of 14 amino acids. CDR1 and CDR2 from the germline V gene are LNHDA and SQIVND (reference sequence). Trimming pared 1 base from V and 7 bases from J, leaving 11 bases between. CDR3 nucleotides: TGTGCCAGTAGTATAGGGTTACCCCGGCAGCCCCAGCATTTT. Translated, it gives CASSIGLPRQPQHF. Drawing the rest from reference TRBV19 and TRBJ1-5, the complete variable domain is DGGITQSPKYLFRKEGQNVTLSCEQNLNHDAMYWYRQDPGQGLRLIYYSQIVNDFQKGDIAEGYSVSREKKESFPLTVTSAQKNPTAFYLCASSIGLPRQPQHFGDGTRLSIL.

This chain joins TRBV2 and TRBJ1-3; D gene uncertain. The CDR3 is 12 residues long. The V and J ends lost 7 bases and 4 bases respectively, with 8 bases between them. Germline-derived CDR1 and CDR2 are SNHLY and FYNNEI. CDR3 sequence reads: CASTAAGNTIYF. CDR3 DNA: TGTGCCAGCACGGCAGCGGGAAACACCATATATTTT. Together with reference TRBV2 and TRBJ1-3, the CDR3 gives the full variable domain: EPEVTQTPSHQVTQMGQEVILRCVPISNHLYFYWYRQILGQKVEFLVSFYNNEISEKSEIFDDQFSVERPDGSNFTLKIRSTKLEDSAMYFCASTAAGNTIYFGEGSWLTVV.

V and J are TRBV19 and TRBJ2-3, with D perhaps TRBD2 (5 bases). CDR1 and CDR2 from the germline V gene are LNHDA and SQIVND (reference sequence). The CDR3 consists of 16 residues. The V end was cut by 5 bases, the J end by 0 bases, with 15 bases between. For the CDR3, the DNA is TGTGCCAGTAGTGCCCGGACTCGATCTAGCACAGATACGCAGTATTTT. Its translation is CASSARTRSSTDTQYF.

This clone was found once. The chain is built from TRBV5-1 and TRBJ2-2; TRBD1 matches at 10 bases. The germline CDR1 and CDR2 sequences are SGHRS and YFSETQ. With 4 bases clipped from V and 4 bases from J, the junction kept 10 bases outside the gene matches. The CDR3 loop spans 17 amino acids. The CDR3 DNA reads TGCGCCAGCAGCCCAGGACCCCGGACAGGGGGCACCGGGGAGCTGTTTTTT. This translates into CASSPGPRTGGTGELFF.

J is TRBJ1-1 and V is TRBV6-5; a possible D gene is TRBD1 (6 bases). Deletions cut 3 bases from V and 1 base from J, with 9 bases between. The germline CDR1 and CDR2 sequences are MNHEY and SVGAGI. The CDR3 has 14 amino acids. The CDR3 nucleotides are TGTGCCAGCAGTTATACAGGGCAGAACACTGAAGCTTTCTTT. Translation: CASSYTGQNTEAFF.

V and J are TRBV6-1 and TRBJ1-5; D not resolved. The V gene lost 2 bases and the J gene lost 3 bases, with 8 bases spanning the gap. CDR1 is MNHNS, CDR2 SASEGT, per germline. The CDR3 sequence is 14 residues long. The CDR3 DNA reads TGTGCCAGCAGTGAATTGGCAGACAATCAGCCCCAGCATTTT. It is translated as CASSELADNQPQHF.

This clone appeared once. The chain's CDR3 is CASREVSGYSYEQYF. For the CDR3, the DNA is TGTGCCAGCAGAGAAGTGTCGGGGTATTCCTACGAGCAGTACTTC. J is TRBJ2-7 and V is TRBV27; possibly TRBD2 for D (5 bases). Germline V gene data show CDR1 as MNHEY and CDR2 as SMNVEV (reference sequence). The CDR3 is 15 amino acids. Trimming pared 6 bases from V and 1 base from J, leaving 16 bases between.

The chain couples TRBV2 to TRBJ2-1; perhaps TRBD1 as D (6 bases). CDR3 length equals 16 residues. CDR1 is SNHLY and CDR2 is FYNNEI in the germline V gene. V was trimmed by 6 bases and J by 0 bases, leaving 15 bases between them. The CDR3 coding sequence is TGTGCCAGCAGCCTCAGGGGAACGAGCTCCTACAATGAGCAGTTCTTC. Translated, it gives CASSLRGTSSYNEQFF.

The CDR3 here is CASSVDSVELSYNEQFF. DNA for the CDR3: TGTGCCAGCAGTGTGGATTCTGTGGAGCTCTCCTACAATGAGCAGTTCTTC. J is TRBJ2-1 and V is TRBV6-4; no clear D. The CDR3 length is 17 residues. Germline loops: CDR1 MRHNA, CDR2 SNTAGT. The germline V and J ends were trimmed by 4 bases and 0 bases, with 16 bases remaining between them.

The chain employs TRBV6-1 and TRBJ2-2; 9 nucleotides align to TRBD1. The germline CDR1 and CDR2 sequences are MNHNS and SASEGT. Trimming at V came to 3 bases and at J to 4 bases, leaving 6 bases not matched to a gene. The CDR3 extends over 16 amino acids. Here the CDR3 reads CASSEGWTGATGELFF. CDR3 DNA: TGTGCCAGCAGTGAGGGCTGGACAGGGGCCACCGGGGAGCTGTTTTTT.

V usage is TRBV4-2 and J usage is TRBJ1-5; TRBD1 agrees at 7 bases. The J segment lost 3 bases and the V segment lost 6 bases, leaving 8 bases of the junction unmatched. Germline CDR1 and CDR2: LGHNA and YNFKEQ. The CDR3 runs to 15 residues. Here the CDR3 reads CASSLNRGLNQPQHF. CDR3 in DNA: TGTGCCAGCAGTCTCAACAGGGGTCTCAATCAGCCCCAGCATTTT.

The J gene is TRBJ2-7, the V gene TRBV27, with 7 bases aligning to TRBD1. From germline, CDR1 is MNHEY and CDR2 SMNVEV (reference sequence). The V and J ends lost 5 bases and 3 bases, in that order; junction bases with no gene match: 16. This CDR3 spans 17 amino acids. This CDR3 is CASSITNRQGDFYEQYF. CDR3 nucleotide sequence: TGTGCCAGCAGTATTACGAACCGACAGGGAGATTTCTACGAGCAGTACTTC.